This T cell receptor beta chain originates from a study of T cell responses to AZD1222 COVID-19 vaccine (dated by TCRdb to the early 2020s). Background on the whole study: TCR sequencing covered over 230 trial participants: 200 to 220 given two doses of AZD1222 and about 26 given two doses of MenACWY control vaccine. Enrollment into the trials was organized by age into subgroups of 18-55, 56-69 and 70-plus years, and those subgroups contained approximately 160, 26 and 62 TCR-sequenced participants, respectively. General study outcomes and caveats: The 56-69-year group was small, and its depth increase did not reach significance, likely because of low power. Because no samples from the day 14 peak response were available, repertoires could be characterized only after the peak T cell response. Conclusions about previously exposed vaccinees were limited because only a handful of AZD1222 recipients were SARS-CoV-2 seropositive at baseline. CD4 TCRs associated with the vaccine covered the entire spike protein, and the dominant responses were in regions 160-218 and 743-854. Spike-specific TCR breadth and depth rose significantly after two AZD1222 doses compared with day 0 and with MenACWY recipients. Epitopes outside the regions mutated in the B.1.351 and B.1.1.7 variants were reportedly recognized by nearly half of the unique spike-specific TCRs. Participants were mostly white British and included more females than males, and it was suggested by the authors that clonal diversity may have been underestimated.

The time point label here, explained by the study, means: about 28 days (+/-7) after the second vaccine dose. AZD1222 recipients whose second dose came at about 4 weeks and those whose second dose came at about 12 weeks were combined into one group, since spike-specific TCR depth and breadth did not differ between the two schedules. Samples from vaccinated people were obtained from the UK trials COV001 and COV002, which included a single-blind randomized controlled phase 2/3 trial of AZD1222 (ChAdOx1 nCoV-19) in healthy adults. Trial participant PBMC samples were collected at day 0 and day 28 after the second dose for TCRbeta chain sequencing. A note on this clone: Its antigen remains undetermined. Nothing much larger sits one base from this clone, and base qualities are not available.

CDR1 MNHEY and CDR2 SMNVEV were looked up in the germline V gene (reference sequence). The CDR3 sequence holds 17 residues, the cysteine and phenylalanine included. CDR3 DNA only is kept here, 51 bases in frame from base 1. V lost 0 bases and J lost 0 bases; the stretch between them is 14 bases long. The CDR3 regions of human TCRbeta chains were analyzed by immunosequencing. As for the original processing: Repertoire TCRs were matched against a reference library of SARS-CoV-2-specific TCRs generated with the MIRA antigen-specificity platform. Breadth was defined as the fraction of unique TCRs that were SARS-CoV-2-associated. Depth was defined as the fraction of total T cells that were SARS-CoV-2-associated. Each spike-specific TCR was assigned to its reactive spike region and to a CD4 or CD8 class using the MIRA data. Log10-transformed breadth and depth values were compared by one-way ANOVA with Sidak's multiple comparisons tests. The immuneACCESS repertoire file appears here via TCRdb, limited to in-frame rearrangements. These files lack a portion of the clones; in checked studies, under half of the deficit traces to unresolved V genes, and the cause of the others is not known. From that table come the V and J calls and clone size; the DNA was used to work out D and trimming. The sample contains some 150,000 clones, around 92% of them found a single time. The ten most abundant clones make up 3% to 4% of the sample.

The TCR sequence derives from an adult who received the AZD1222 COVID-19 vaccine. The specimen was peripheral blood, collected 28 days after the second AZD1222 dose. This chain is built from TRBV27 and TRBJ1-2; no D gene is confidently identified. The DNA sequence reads TGTGCCAGCAGTTTATCAGTGGCACAGAGGGCTAACTATGGCTACACCTTC. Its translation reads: CASSLSVAQRANYGYTF.